The rows below give T cell receptor beta chains drawn from one sample of a study of blood T cells in healthy people across ages. TCRdb reprocessed the 5' RACE reads with MiXCR, giving one entry per CDR3 protein. This table has hundreds of thousands of distinct CDR3 sequences, around three fifths appearing once. The specimen sequenced was blood. All receptors come from a man aged 40-50 years in good health. Each CDR3 is given with its conserved first and last residue. A D gene is named only where the DNA matches it firmly. For some rows the clone size is stated as once, few or many, or as a class when expanded; others skip it.

-	-	TRBV3-1	TRBJ2-3	CASSQGRFPDTQYF	TGTGCCAGCAGCCAGGGCAGGTTCCCAGATACGCAGTATTTT
once	TRBD2	TRBV5-5	TRBJ2-3	CASSLNGTSDLRDTQYF	TGTGCCAGCAGTTTAAACGGGACTAGCGATTTGAGAGATACGCAGTATTTT
-	-	TRBV3-1	TRBJ2-7	CASSRGGGSSYEQYF	TGTGCCAGCAGCCGAGGTGGGGGAAGCTCCTACGAGCAGTACTTC
-	-	TRBV29-1	TRBJ1-4	CSVSEGKLFF	TGCAGCGTCTCCGAGGGAAAACTGTTTTTT
-	-	TRBV7-2	TRBJ2-2	CASSQQANTGELFF	TGTGCCAGCAGCCAACAAGCGAACACCGGGGAGCTGTTTTTT
-	-	TRBV12-3/TRBV12-4	TRBJ2-1	CASSLGGWGHKDNEQFF	TGTGCCAGCAGTTTAGGGGGTTGGGGCCACAAGGACAATGAGCAGTTCTTC
few	-	TRBV7-3	TRBJ2-3	CASSLRAPTDTQYF	TGTGCCAGCAGCTTAAGGGCCCCGACAGATACGCAGTATTTT
-	-	TRBV6-5	TRBJ1-1	CASTTMNTEAFF	TGTGCCAGCACAACCATGAACACTGAAGCTTTCTTT
-	-	TRBV20-1	TRBJ1-1	CSAPRTANTEAFF	TGCAGTGCCCCGCGGACAGCTAACACTGAAGCTTTCTTT
once	TRBD1	TRBV7-9	TRBJ2-7	CASSSLHAGTGGNEQYF	TGTGCCAGCAGCTCCCTCCACGCCGGGACAGGGGGAAACGAGCAGTACTTC
few	-	TRBV7-6	TRBJ2-5	CASSLVRSVLQETQYF	TGTGCCAGCAGCTTAGTTAGGAGCGTCCTACAAGAGACCCAGTACTTC